This T cell receptor beta chain was captured in a study of blood T cells in healthy people across ages. Russia was home to the donors, healthy Caucasian individuals aged about 6 to 100. Unmatched junction bases numbered 9, after V lost 5 bases and J lost 2 bases. This CDR3 is built from 15 residues. Sample-barcoded 5' priming and a J-beta primer mix drove a second PCR of about 7 to 11 cycles. MiXCR, applied by TCRdb to the 5' RACE reads, yields one record per CDR3 protein. Among 600,000 to 800,000 distinct CDR3 sequences listed, more than 45% were seen once. The chain couples TRBV12-3 or TRBV12-4 to TRBJ2-7, with 7 bases lining up with TRBD2. This TCR came from a woman aged 80 or over in good health. Sequenced: blood. The CDR3 loop reads CASSSPGRGAYEQYF. In DNA form, the CDR3 reads TGTGCCAGCAGTAGCCCGGGACGGGGGGCCTACGAGCAGTACTTC.